The 21 T cell receptor beta chains below come from one sample, sequenced in a study of blood T cell repertoires in COVID-19. Assay: immunoSEQ multiplex PCR; the TCRdb copy retains only in-frame clones and omits some. The table has roughly 110,000 clones, around 89% seen once; the top ten hold 6.5% to 7%. The material sequenced was peripheral blood. Receptor source: a man aged 45-65 years with active or convalescent COVID-19.

The chain has TRBV10-2 and TRBJ2-3, with 8 bases matching TRBD2. CDR1 and CDR2 (germline): WSHSY, SAAADI. J lost 2 bases, V lost 3 bases, and 10 bases had no gene match. The CDR3 runs 17 residues. CDR3 bases: TGCGCCAGCAGTGATTACCCCTTAGCGGGGTACACAGATACGCAGTATTTT. Encoded protein: CASSDYPLAGYTDTQYF.

The V and J genes are TRBV7-9 and TRBJ2-7; 7 nucleotides agree with TRBD2. The V gene's germline CDR1 is SEHNR and CDR2 FQNEAQ (reference sequence). The CDR3 totals 15 residues. V shed 3 bases, J shed 6 bases, and the junction held 11 bases outside the gene matches. This chain's CDR3 is CASSFPGLRISEQYF. The CDR3 coding sequence is TGTGCCAGCAGCTTTCCGGGACTACGAATCTCCGAGCAGTACTTC.

The V call is TRBV6-2 or TRBV6-3, the J call TRBJ1-2; no clear D. Looked up from germline, CDR1 is MNHEY and CDR2 is SVGEGT. The length of the CDR3 is 14 residues. V dropped 0 bases and J dropped 4 bases, with 9 bases sitting between them. CDR3 bases: TGTGCCAGCAGTTACTCGCCAGGCCTCTATGGCTACACCTTC. Its translation is CASSYSPGLYGYTF.

This clone was detected only a few times. The chain combines TRBV30 with TRBJ1-6; D unclear. Per germline, CDR1 GTSNPN and CDR2 SVGIG (reference sequence). V was trimmed by 3 bases and J by 0 bases, leaving 3 bases between them. The CDR3 length is 13 residues. The CDR3: CAWRSSYNSPLHF. The CDR3 nucleotides read TGTGCCTGGAGGAGCTCCTATAATTCACCCCTCCACTTT.

The chain recombines TRBV11-2 with TRBJ1-2; D remains ambiguous. The CDR3 sequence is 13 residues long. In germline, CDR1 is SGHAT, CDR2 FQNNGV. Trimming pared 4 bases from V and 4 bases from J, leaving 10 bases between. CDR3 region: CASSSHMSYGYTF. CDR3 DNA: TGTGCCAGCAGCTCTCATATGAGCTATGGCTACACCTTC.

The V call is TRBV7-8, the J call TRBJ2-7, with TRBD1 identical over 8 bases. The V gene end was trimmed by 5 bases and the J gene end by 0 bases; junction bases not matched to a gene: 3. The CDR3 loop spans 14 amino acids. Germline CDR1 is SGHVS and CDR2 is FQNEAQ. CDR3 DNA sequence: TGTGCCAGCAGCCGAGACAGGGGCTCCTACGAGCAGTACTTC. It translates to CASSRDRGSYEQYF.

This chain connects TRBV11-2 to TRBJ1-3; 7 bases are shared with TRBD1. This CDR3 contains 16 residues. Germline V gene data show CDR1 as SGHAT and CDR2 as FQNNGV. With V trimmed by 5 bases and J by 2 bases, 9 bases remained unmatched. The CDR3 here is CASSPLPGQTGNTIYF. CDR3 nucleotides: TGTGCCAGCAGCCCCCTCCCGGGACAGACTGGAAACACCATATATTTT.

V and J are TRBV6-5 and TRBJ1-1; D remains unclear. The CDR3 sequence is 13 residues long. The germline CDR1 and CDR2 sequences are MNHEY and SVGAGI. Trimming stripped 3 bases from V and 2 bases from J, with 7 bases between. The DNA of the CDR3 is TGTGCCAGCAGTTATGGCAGAAACACTGAAGCTTTCTTT. Translating it yields CASSYGRNTEAFF.

The CDR3 DNA follows: TGTGCCAGCAGTACAAGGACTAGCGGGAGCCGCGAGCAGTACTTC. The encoded protein is CASSTRTSGSREQYF. The rearrangement uses TRBV28 and TRBJ2-7; 13 positions match TRBD2. Looked up from germline, CDR1 is MDHEN and CDR2 is SYDVKM. J lost 6 bases, V lost 5 bases, and 7 bases had no gene match. CDR3 length: 15 amino acids.

The V and J genes are TRBV6-5 and TRBJ2-7; possibly TRBD2 for D (6 bases). The V gene lost 2 bases and the J gene lost 5 bases, with 10 bases spanning the gap. Germline V gives CDR1 MNHEY, CDR2 SVGAGI. The CDR3 loop spans 13 amino acids. The CDR3 DNA reads as TGTGCCAGCAGTTACCTAACTAGCAACGAGCAGTACTTC. It yields the protein CASSYLTSNEQYF.

This chain connects TRBV30 to TRBJ2-7; D not resolved. Germline V gives CDR1 GTSNPN, CDR2 SVGIG (reference sequence). This CDR3 contains 12 residues. V was pared by 2 bases and J by 3 bases, with 8 bases between. CDR3 DNA: TGTGCCTGGAGTCTAAGTAGCTACGAGCAGTACTTC. Protein sequence: CAWSLSSYEQYF.

This chain uses TRBV19 with TRBJ2-7; 10 bases match TRBD1. With V trimmed by 3 bases and J by 5 bases, 7 bases remained unmatched. Germline values: CDR1 LNHDA, CDR2 SQIVND (reference sequence). The CDR3 covers 15 residues. The CDR3: CASSILPGQGNEQYF. CDR3 DNA sequence: TGTGCCAGTAGTATTCTACCGGGACAGGGGAACGAGCAGTACTTC.

V usage is TRBV28 and J usage is TRBJ2-3; D is unclear. V lost 5 bases, J lost 2 bases, and 5 bases lay in between. The V gene's germline CDR1 is MDHEN and CDR2 SYDVKM. CDR3 length equals 12 residues. The CDR3 reads CASSTITDTQYF. CDR3 DNA sequence: TGTGCCAGCAGTACTATCACAGATACGCAGTATTTT.

The chain couples TRBV3-1 (or the pseudogene TRBV3-2) to TRBJ2-1; TRBD2 matches at 8 bases. The length of the CDR3 is 14 residues. The germline V gene encodes CDR1 LGHDT and CDR2 YNNKEL (reference sequence). Trimming took 3 bases from V and 10 from J; bases not matched to a gene: 8. The CDR3 sequence is CASSQRGPGGEQFF. As DNA, the CDR3 is TGTGCCAGCAGCCAGCGGGGTCCGGGGGGGGAGCAGTTCTTC.

J is TRBJ2-5 and V is TRBV7-9, with D tentatively TRBD2 (6 bases). V shed 7 bases and J shed 3 bases, with 18 bases lying between them. Germline loops: CDR1 SEHNR, CDR2 FQNEAQ (reference sequence). The CDR3 is made up of 15 amino acids. CDR3 in amino acids: CASKPYGTVEETQYF. CDR3 DNA sequence: TGTGCCAGCAAACCTTACGGGACTGTCGAAGAGACCCAGTACTTC. The variable domain in full, completed from reference TRBV7-9 and TRBJ2-5, reads DTGVSQNPRHKITKRGQNVTFRCDPISEHNRLYWYRQTLGQGPEFLTYFQNEAQLEKSRLLSDRFSAERPKGSFSTLEIQRTEQGDSAMYLCASKPYGTVEETQYFGPGTRLLVL.

V is TRBV2 and J is TRBJ1-1, with TRBD1 identical over 11 bases. The length of the CDR3 is 17 residues. V dropped 8 bases and J dropped 3; count of bases not matched to a gene: 14. Germline CDR1 SNHLY, CDR2 FYNNEI. Written as DNA, the CDR3 is TGTGCCAGCTTACAGGGACAGGGGGAATCCCGGGACACTGAAGCTTTCTTT. Its translation is CASLQGQGESRDTEAFF.

The chain has TRBV5-1 and TRBJ1-1; TRBD1 matches at 7 bases. From germline, CDR1 is SGHRS and CDR2 YFSETQ. Losses at the gene ends were 5 bases for V and 1 base for J; bases not matched to a gene: 8. The CDR3 contains 15 residues. CDR3 amino acids: CASSTGESGNTEAFF. The CDR3, as DNA: TGCGCCAGCAGTACAGGGGAGTCGGGGAACACTGAAGCTTTCTTT. Variable domain in full (rest from reference TRBV5-1 and TRBJ1-1): KAGVTQTPRYLIKTRGQQVTLSCSPISGHRSVSWYQQTPGQGLQFLFEYFSETQRNKGNFPGRFSGRQFSNSRSEMNVSTLELGDSALYLCASSTGESGNTEAFFGQGTRLTVV.

The CDR3 region has the DNA TGTGCCAGTAGTCCCGACATTGGGACCCAGTACTTC. It specifies CASSPDIGTQYF. V usage is TRBV19 and J usage is TRBJ2-5; no definite D call. The CDR3 contains 12 residues. Germline lookup yields CDR1 LNHDA and CDR2 SQIVND (reference sequence). The V gene lost 5 bases and the J gene lost 7 bases, with 11 bases spanning the gap. The variable domain in full, completed from reference TRBV19 and TRBJ2-5, reads DGGITQSPKYLFRKEGQNVTLSCEQNLNHDAMYWYRQDPGQGLRLIYYSQIVNDFQKGDIAEGYSVSREKKESFPLTVTSAQKNPTAFYLCASSPDIGTQYFGPGTRLLVL.

This clone was found a few times. Other nucleotide sequences from this sample produce the same CDR3. This chain connects TRBV9 to TRBJ2-5, with a weak D call TRBD2 (5 bases). Trimming removed 1 base at V and 1 base at J, with 8 bases between. In germline, CDR1 is SGDLS, CDR2 YYNGEE. CDR3 length: 14 amino acids. The CDR3 region is CASSVQGSQETQYF. The CDR3 nucleotides read TGTGCCAGCAGCGTACAAGGGAGCCAAGAGACCCAGTACTTC.

The rearrangement links TRBV28 to TRBJ2-5; 12 bases fit TRBD2. V was pared by 3 bases and J by 4 bases, with 9 bases of the junction left unmatched. This CDR3 is built from 17 residues. Germline CDR1 MDHEN, CDR2 SYDVKM. This chain's CDR3 is CASSFPTSGRRRETQYF. DNA for the CDR3: TGTGCCAGCAGTTTCCCGACTAGCGGGAGACGGAGAGAGACCCAGTACTTC.

The genes are TRBV19 and TRBJ1-5; D remains unclear. This CDR3 has 13 amino acids. Deletions cut 4 bases from V and 4 bases from J, with 8 bases between. Germline CDR1 LNHDA, CDR2 SQIVND (reference sequence). The CDR3 DNA reads as TGTGCCAGTAGTAGTCAGGTGAATCAGCCCCAGCATTTT. It codes for CASSSQVNQPQHF.